Listed below are T cell receptor beta chains from one sample, sequenced in a study of shared clonotypes between healthy human individuals. Clones were read by immunoSEQ multiplex PCR, and TCRdb kept only the in-frame ones, dropping some. This sample has under 2,000,000 clones, with 85% to 95% found just once. Source material: naive CD8+ T cells sorted from blood. The receptors shown here come from a man between 18 and 29 years old in good health. Both conserved end residues are part of each CDR3. D genes are given only for firm matches. Expanded clones are given a class, and other clones once, few, many or no size at all.

d_call: NA
v_call: TRBV6-6
j_call: TRBJ1-5
clone_size: once
cdr3_nt: TGTGCCAGCAGGGGCCGGGACGGAGGGGACGAGCCCCAGCATTTT
cdr3_aa: CASRGRDGGDEPQHF

d_call: TRBD1
v_call: TRBV6-6
j_call: TRBJ2-1
clone_size: NA
cdr3_nt: TGTGCCAGCAGTTTCGCCATAGGGACAGCAAATGAGCAGTTCTTC
cdr3_aa: CASSFAIGTANEQFF

d_call: NA
v_call: TRBV2
j_call: TRBJ2-1
clone_size: NA
cdr3_nt: TGTGCCAGCAGTGAAGGGGGCAGCTCCTACAATGAGCAGTTCTTC
cdr3_aa: CASSEGGSSYNEQFF

d_call: NA
v_call: TRBV6-6
j_call: TRBJ2-1
clone_size: NA
cdr3_nt: TGTGCCAGCAGTTCATCAAGCCCCTCCTACAATGAGCAGTTCTTC
cdr3_aa: CASSSSSPSYNEQFF

d_call: NA
v_call: TRBV4-3
j_call: TRBJ2-3
clone_size: NA
cdr3_nt: TGCGCCAGCAGCCAAGGCATTTTGACGGGATGGGCAGATACGCAGTATTTT
cdr3_aa: CASSQGILTGWADTQYF

d_call: TRBD2
v_call: TRBV7-9
j_call: TRBJ2-5
clone_size: once
cdr3_nt: TGTGCCAGCAGACCACTGCAGCGGGAGGGGGAGACCCAGTACTTC
cdr3_aa: CASRPLQREGETQYF

d_call: NA
v_call: TRBV27
j_call: TRBJ1-5
clone_size: NA
cdr3_nt: TGTGCCAGCAGTCGGGTCGGGCAAGTTACGCCCCAGCATTTT
cdr3_aa: CASSRVGQVTPQHF

d_call: NA
v_call: TRBV27
j_call: TRBJ2-7
clone_size: NA
cdr3_nt: TGTGCCAGCAGTTCCTCTCAGGGTGACGAGCAGTACTTC
cdr3_aa: CASSSSQGDEQYF

d_call: TRBD1
v_call: TRBV4-3
j_call: TRBJ2-2
clone_size: NA
cdr3_nt: TGCGCCAGCAGCCAACAGACAGGGGGTTCCGGGGAGCTGTTTTTT
cdr3_aa: CASSQQTGGSGELFF

d_call: NA
v_call: TRBV7-9
j_call: TRBJ1-5
clone_size: NA
cdr3_nt: TGTGCCAGCAGCTTATCGGTTACAGGCGGTGGGAATCAGCCCCAGCATTTT
cdr3_aa: CASSLSVTGGGNQPQHF

d_call: NA
v_call: TRBV7-9
j_call: TRBJ1-4
clone_size: NA
cdr3_nt: TGTGCCAGCAGCATTGGCTGGGGCCAGACTAATGAAAAACTGTTTTTT
cdr3_aa: CASSIGWGQTNEKLFF

d_call: NA
v_call: TRBV9
j_call: TRBJ2-1
clone_size: NA
cdr3_nt: TGTGCCAGCAGCGTAGCGGACCTCAGGGATGAGCAGTTCTTC
cdr3_aa: CASSVADLRDEQFF

d_call: NA
v_call: TRBV6-4
j_call: TRBJ1-6
clone_size: NA
cdr3_nt: TGTGCCAGCAGTGACTCGGGGGGTGGATCACCCCTCCACTTT
cdr3_aa: CASSDSGGGSPLHF

d_call: TRBD2
v_call: TRBV15
j_call: TRBJ2-3
clone_size: NA
cdr3_nt: TGTGCCACCAGCCCGCCCTCGCTAGCGGGAGGGCCGGATACAGATACGCAGTATTTT
cdr3_aa: CATSPPSLAGGPDTDTQYF

d_call: TRBD1
v_call: TRBV28
j_call: TRBJ1-5
clone_size: NA
cdr3_nt: TGTGCCAGCAGTGATCCGGGACAGGGAATATATCAGCCCCAGCATTTT
cdr3_aa: CASSDPGQGIYQPQHF

d_call: NA
v_call: TRBV15
j_call: TRBJ2-4
clone_size: NA
cdr3_nt: TGTGCCACCAAGGAAGGAAACATTCAGTACTTC
cdr3_aa: CATKEGNIQYF

d_call: TRBD2
v_call: TRBV28
j_call: TRBJ2-7
clone_size: NA
cdr3_nt: TGTGCCAGCAGTTTAGGACTAGGGCGGGGGGCCCACGAGCAGTACTTC
cdr3_aa: CASSLGLGRGAHEQYF

d_call: NA
v_call: TRBV7-9
j_call: TRBJ2-5
clone_size: NA
cdr3_nt: TGTGCCAGCAGCTTAGCGTCCGAGGCGGGAGAGACCCAGTACTTC
cdr3_aa: CASSLASEAGETQYF

d_call: TRBD1
v_call: TRBV6-5
j_call: TRBJ1-6
clone_size: NA
cdr3_nt: TGTGCCAGCAGGTTTTCTCTAGGGGGCCCAGGTGACCTCCACTTT
cdr3_aa: CASRFSLGGPGDLHF

d_call: NA
v_call: TRBV7-6
j_call: TRBJ1-1
clone_size: NA
cdr3_nt: TGTGCCAGCAGCCAACAGGTTTTTAACACTGAAGCTTTCTTT
cdr3_aa: CASSQQVFNTEAFF

d_call: NA
v_call: TRBV27
j_call: TRBJ2-7
clone_size: NA
cdr3_nt: TGTGCCAGCAGTTTATCGAGCAGGGGCTCCTACGAGCAGTACTTC
cdr3_aa: CASSLSSRGSYEQYF

d_call: NA
v_call: TRBV27
j_call: TRBJ1-1
clone_size: NA
cdr3_nt: TGTGCCAGCAGTTTCGGGGCATCCAATGAAGCTTTCTTT
cdr3_aa: CASSFGASNEAFF

d_call: TRBD1
v_call: TRBV6-4
j_call: TRBJ1-5
clone_size: NA
cdr3_nt: TGTGCCAGCAGTGGGACAGGGGCGTATAGCAATCAGCCCCAGCATTTT
cdr3_aa: CASSGTGAYSNQPQHF

d_call: TRBD1
v_call: TRBV29-1
j_call: TRBJ1-2
clone_size: NA
cdr3_nt: TGCAGCGTTGTGGTACCCGGTCAGGGGGCTTTTGGCTACACCTTC
cdr3_aa: CSVVVPGQGAFGYTF

d_call: TRBD1
v_call: TRBV18
j_call: TRBJ2-6
clone_size: NA
cdr3_nt: TGTGCCAGCTCAACTAACCGGGACAGGGGATCCGGGGCCAACGTCCTGACTTTC
cdr3_aa: CASSTNRDRGSGANVLTF

d_call: TRBD1
v_call: TRBV4-3
j_call: TRBJ2-5
clone_size: NA
cdr3_nt: TGCGCCAGCAGCCAAGTGTGGCAGGGGGAGGAGACCCAGTACTTC
cdr3_aa: CASSQVWQGEETQYF

d_call: NA
v_call: TRBV6-4
j_call: TRBJ1-5
clone_size: NA
cdr3_nt: TGTGCCAGCAGCCCGGACTTTTATAGCAATCAGCCCCAGCATTTT
cdr3_aa: CASSPDFYSNQPQHF

d_call: TRBD2
v_call: TRBV13
j_call: TRBJ2-7
clone_size: NA
cdr3_nt: TGTGCCAGCAGTTCTGGACTAGTTCGCGAGCAGTACTTC
cdr3_aa: CASSSGLVREQYF

d_call: NA
v_call: TRBV4-3
j_call: TRBJ1-1
clone_size: NA
cdr3_nt: TGCGCCAGCAGCCAAGATACAGCGAACACTGAAGCTTTCTTT
cdr3_aa: CASSQDTANTEAFF

d_call: NA
v_call: TRBV7-9
j_call: TRBJ2-2
clone_size: NA
cdr3_nt: TGTGCCAGCAGCTTAAACACCGGGGAGCTGTTTTTT
cdr3_aa: CASSLNTGELFF

d_call: NA
v_call: TRBV5-6
j_call: TRBJ2-3
clone_size: NA
cdr3_nt: TGTGCCAGCAGCACCACAGGGCCAGATACGCAGTATTTT
cdr3_aa: CASSTTGPDTQYF

d_call: TRBD2
v_call: TRBV9
j_call: TRBJ2-1
clone_size: NA
cdr3_nt: TGTGCCAGCACCTATGGGACTAGCAATGAGCAGTTCTTC
cdr3_aa: CASTYGTSNEQFF

d_call: TRBD2
v_call: TRBV27
j_call: TRBJ2-1
clone_size: NA
cdr3_nt: TGTGCCAGCAGTTTACTAGCGGGAGACTACAATGAGCAGTTCTTC
cdr3_aa: CASSLLAGDYNEQFF

d_call: NA
v_call: TRBV27
j_call: TRBJ2-1
clone_size: NA
cdr3_nt: TGTGCCAGCAGTTTATCGGGTCAGGTCGTGTCCTACAATGAGCAGTTCTTC
cdr3_aa: CASSLSGQVVSYNEQFF

d_call: TRBD2
v_call: TRBV29-1
j_call: TRBJ2-5
clone_size: NA
cdr3_nt: TGCAGCGTTGAGTCGGGGGGAGAGACCCAGTACTTC
cdr3_aa: CSVESGGETQYF

d_call: TRBD2
v_call: TRBV13
j_call: TRBJ2-2
clone_size: once
cdr3_nt: TGTGCCAGCAGCCCTTTCTCGGGACTAGCGGGAGGGGAAGACGCCGGGGAGCTGTTTTTT
cdr3_aa: CASSPFSGLAGGEDAGELFF

d_call: TRBD1
v_call: TRBV7-6
j_call: TRBJ2-7
clone_size: NA
cdr3_nt: TGTGCCAGCAGCTTTCGGGACAGGGACCACGAGCAGTACTTC
cdr3_aa: CASSFRDRDHEQYF

d_call: NA
v_call: TRBV29-1
j_call: TRBJ2-7
clone_size: NA
cdr3_nt: TGCAGCGTTTCCGGGCTAGCCGGAGAGCAGTACTTC
cdr3_aa: CSVSGLAGEQYF

d_call: NA
v_call: TRBV5-1
j_call: TRBJ1-2
clone_size: NA
cdr3_nt: TGCGCCAGCAGCCCTACAACAGGGAGGGACCCTAACTATGGCTACACCTTC
cdr3_aa: CASSPTTGRDPNYGYTF

d_call: TRBD1
v_call: TRBV28
j_call: TRBJ1-2
clone_size: NA
cdr3_nt: TGTGCCAGCAGTGGTCAGGGGGCTTTTAACTATGGCTACACCTTC
cdr3_aa: CASSGQGAFNYGYTF

d_call: NA
v_call: TRBV7-8
j_call: TRBJ2-5
clone_size: NA
cdr3_nt: TGTGCCAGCAGTGACACCCAGGCCCAGTACTTC
cdr3_aa: CASSDTQAQYF

d_call: NA
v_call: TRBV6-5
j_call: TRBJ1-5
clone_size: NA
cdr3_nt: TGTGCCAGCACAATGGGAGGGGCGCAAAATCAGCCCCAGCATTTT
cdr3_aa: CASTMGGAQNQPQHF

d_call: NA
v_call: TRBV10-3
j_call: TRBJ1-2
clone_size: NA
cdr3_nt: TGTGCCATCAGTGATTGGGCGGAAGCCCCGGAGGATGGCTACACCTTC
cdr3_aa: CAISDWAEAPEDGYTF

d_call: NA
v_call: TRBV14
j_call: TRBJ2-5
clone_size: NA
cdr3_nt: TGTGCCAGCAGCCCAAGGGTTGGTGGGGGTTTCCAAGAGACCCAGTACTTC
cdr3_aa: CASSPRVGGGFQETQYF

d_call: NA
v_call: TRBV2
j_call: TRBJ2-1
clone_size: NA
cdr3_nt: TGTGCCAGCAGTGAAGGTCGGGGCGTCTACAATGAGCAGTTCTTC
cdr3_aa: CASSEGRGVYNEQFF

d_call: NA
v_call: TRBV11-2
j_call: TRBJ2-3
clone_size: NA
cdr3_nt: TGTGCCAGCAGCTTAAGACGCACAGATACGCAGTATTTT
cdr3_aa: CASSLRRTDTQYF

d_call: NA
v_call: TRBV21-1
j_call: TRBJ1-6
clone_size: NA
cdr3_nt: TGTGCCAGCAGCAAAGCGGGAGTTTCGTGCCACTATAATTCACCCCTCCACTTT
cdr3_aa: CASSKAGVSCHYNSPLHF

d_call: NA
v_call: TRBV7-9
j_call: TRBJ2-1
clone_size: NA
cdr3_nt: TGTGCCAGCAGCCTAAGAGCGGGCGGGGCTTTTTACAATGAGCAGTTCTTC
cdr3_aa: CASSLRAGGAFYNEQFF

d_call: NA
v_call: TRBV27
j_call: TRBJ2-7
clone_size: once
cdr3_nt: TGTGCCGCTTCAAGGGGCCCCACCTACGAGCAGTACTTC
cdr3_aa: CAASRGPTYEQYF

d_call: TRBD2
v_call: TRBV11-2
j_call: TRBJ2-1
clone_size: once
cdr3_nt: TGTGCCAGCAGCTTGTCGGGAGGGTCCTACAATGAGCAGTTCTTC
cdr3_aa: CASSLSGGSYNEQFF

d_call: TRBD2
v_call: TRBV9
j_call: TRBJ2-7
clone_size: NA
cdr3_nt: TGTGCCAGCAGCCCGGGGCTAGCGGGGATGGGTGTAGACTTC
cdr3_aa: CASSPGLAGMGVDF

d_call: NA
v_call: TRBV7-3
j_call: TRBJ2-7
clone_size: NA
cdr3_nt: TGTGCCAGCAGCGTTTCCCAGGGCTACGAGCAGTACTTC
cdr3_aa: CASSVSQGYEQYF

d_call: TRBD2
v_call: TRBV27
j_call: TRBJ2-7
clone_size: NA
cdr3_nt: TGTGCCAGCAGCGACGGGACTAGCGGGAAGGAGCAGTACTTC
cdr3_aa: CASSDGTSGKEQYF

d_call: NA
v_call: TRBV6-1
j_call: TRBJ2-7
clone_size: NA
cdr3_nt: TGTGCCAGCAGTGAAGGGTTAACCTACGAGCAGTACTTC
cdr3_aa: CASSEGLTYEQYF

d_call: TRBD1
v_call: TRBV30
j_call: TRBJ2-6
clone_size: NA
cdr3_nt: TGTGCCTGGAGTGCCCGACGATTGGACAGGGACTCTGGGGCCAACGTCCTGACTTTC
cdr3_aa: CAWSARRLDRDSGANVLTF

d_call: TRBD1
v_call: TRBV6-1
j_call: TRBJ1-5
clone_size: once
cdr3_nt: TGTGCCAGCAGTGAGGATACGACAGGGGACGTCTACTATAGCAATCAGCCCCAGCATTTT
cdr3_aa: CASSEDTTGDVYYSNQPQHF

d_call: NA
v_call: TRBV4-1
j_call: TRBJ2-7
clone_size: NA
cdr3_nt: TGCGCCAGCAGCGTGTACCTCTCGAGCTCCTACGAGCAGTACTTC
cdr3_aa: CASSVYLSSSYEQYF